The clone carrying this T cell receptor beta chain has only one observation. Antigen: not known. The CDR3 runs 14 residues. Germline assignment: CDR1 MNHEY and CDR2 SVGAGI. V lost 2 bases to trimming and J lost 5 bases, with 10 bases between them. The data were produced by immunoSEQ multiplex PCR, yet TCRdb's version contains in-frame clones alone and is incomplete. The data show about 160,000 clones, 70% to 90% seen once. These data come from a study of lymphopenia after photon versus proton radiotherapy. Whole-study results and caveats: Authors raise, but do not show, better survival with proton therapy.

The rearrangement joins TRBV6-5 to TRBJ1-5, with a possible D match to TRBD1 (6 bases). This clonotype was sampled from a man aged 45-65 years with gastric cancer. This specimen was peripheral blood, taken from a patient treated with photon-based radiotherapy. The CDR3, as DNA: TGTGCCAGCAGTTACGGGGGGGCGCATCAGCCCCAGCATTTT. This sequence encodes CASSYGGAHQPQHF.